The T cell receptor (beta chain) described here comes from a study of blood T cell repertoires in COVID-19. Whole-study context: Sites across the United States, Italy and Spain contributed samples from acute and convalescent COVID-19. In each case, the material was cDNA or gDNA derived from T cells, B-cell-depleted T cells, or PBMCs.

Per the original data handling: Counts of nucleated cells, estimated from reference gene primer amplification, were obtained. The protocol was immunoSEQ multiplex PCR, while the TCRdb copy is restricted to in-frame clones and leaves out a portion. The V and J calls and clone size were taken over from that table, and D and trimming were inferred from the DNA. The sample yields about 76,000 clones, 86% seen once. The germline gives CDR1 GTSNPN, CDR2 SVGIG (reference sequence). This CDR3 contains 15 residues. Trimming at V came to 2 bases and at J to 2 bases, leaving 4 bases not matched to a gene. The chain carries TRBV30 and TRBJ2-5; 11 nucleotides match TRBD1. The TCR sequence derives from a human donor in a cohort sampled during active COVID-19. The sample was peripheral blood. The CDR3 nucleotides are TGTGCCTGGAGTTCGGGACAGGGGGGACAAGAGACCCAGTACTTC. It encodes CAWSSGQGGQETQYF. Full variable domain (rest looked up from reference TRBV30 and TRBJ2-5): SQTIHQWPATLVQPVGSPLSLECTVEGTSNPNLYWYRQAAGRGLQLLFYSVGIGQISSEVPQNLSASRPQDRQFILSSKKLLLSDSGFYLCAWSSGQGGQETQYFGPGTRLLVL.